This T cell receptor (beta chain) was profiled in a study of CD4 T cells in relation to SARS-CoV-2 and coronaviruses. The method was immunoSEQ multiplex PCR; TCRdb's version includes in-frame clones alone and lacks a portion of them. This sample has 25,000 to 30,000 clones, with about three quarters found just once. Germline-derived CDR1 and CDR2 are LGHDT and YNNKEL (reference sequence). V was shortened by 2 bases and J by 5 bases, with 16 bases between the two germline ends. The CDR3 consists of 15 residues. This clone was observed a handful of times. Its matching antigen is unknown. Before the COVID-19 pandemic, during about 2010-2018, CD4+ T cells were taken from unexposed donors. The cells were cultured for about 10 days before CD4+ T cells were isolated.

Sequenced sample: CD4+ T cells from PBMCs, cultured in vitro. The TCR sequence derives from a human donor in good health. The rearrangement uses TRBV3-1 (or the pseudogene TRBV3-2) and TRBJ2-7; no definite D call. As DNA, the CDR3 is TGTGCCAGCAGCCAACTCCCCGGTGGTGCGGACGAGCAGTACTTC. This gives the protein CASSQLPGGADEQYF.